The 29 T cell receptor beta chains reported below all come from one sample, sequenced in a study of blood T cell repertoires in COVID-19. Measured with immunoSEQ multiplex PCR; TCRdb has only the in-frame clones, and not every one. Of around 350,000 clones listed, approximately 86% were seen once; the top ten hold 3%. Source material: peripheral blood. The receptors originated from a human donor in a cohort sampled during active COVID-19.

CDR3 nucleotides: TGCGCCAGCAGCTTGGCCCGACAGGGGGGGACCTACGAGCAGTACTTC. Its protein is CASSLARQGGTYEQYF. The chain joins TRBV5-1 to TRBJ2-7; 9 bases agree with TRBD1. Per germline, CDR1 SGHRS and CDR2 YFSETQ. This CDR3 spans 16 amino acids. With 0 bases clipped from V and 2 bases from J, the junction kept 6 bases outside the gene matches.

The V and J genes are TRBV10-3 and TRBJ2-7; D possibly corresponds to TRBD1 (6 bases). The CDR3 is 15 amino acids. Germline-derived CDR1 and CDR2 are ENHRY and SYGVKD. The germline V and J ends were trimmed by 4 bases and 0 bases, with 13 bases remaining between them. The CDR3: CAISGNRELSYEQYF. The DNA of the CDR3 is TGTGCCATCAGTGGGAACAGGGAACTCTCCTACGAGCAGTACTTC.

The chain has TRBV12-3 or TRBV12-4 and TRBJ1-4; D remains unclear. Trimming took 6 bases from V and 5 from J, leaving 10 bases between them. This CDR3 comprises 13 residues. The CDR3, as DNA: TGTGCCAGCAGCCAAAGGGAGAATGAAAAACTGTTTTTT. It codes for CASSQRENEKLFF.

CDR3 loop: CASSSDRFDNEQFF. Here the CDR3 DNA reads TGCGCCAGCAGCTCCGACAGATTTGACAATGAGCAGTTCTTC. The V call is TRBV5-1, the J call TRBJ2-1; TRBD1 is a possible D gene (5 bases). CDR1 is SGHRS, CDR2 YFSETQ, per germline. CDR3 length equals 14 residues. Trimming took off 3 bases at V and 5 bases at J, with 12 bases between the two ends.

V gene TRBV15 combines with J gene TRBJ2-2; 7 bases are shared with TRBD1. V was pared by 0 bases and J by 5 bases, with 3 bases of the junction left unmatched. Germline CDR1 LNHNV, CDR2 YYDKDF (reference sequence). The CDR3 covers 15 residues. CDR3 residues: CATSREPTGTGELFF. CDR3 DNA: TGTGCCACCAGCAGAGAACCGACAGGGACCGGGGAGCTGTTTTTT.

V and J are TRBV19 and TRBJ2-2; 12 nucleotides align to TRBD2. J lost 6 bases, V lost 6 bases, and 14 bases had no gene match. The CDR3 contains 18 residues. CDR1 and CDR2 (germline): LNHDA, SQIVND (reference sequence). The CDR3, as DNA: TGTGCCAGTAGGAAGACTAGCGGGGGAAGGGTATTCGCCGGGGAGCTGTTTTTT. This encodes CASRKTSGGRVFAGELFF.

This chain uses TRBV19 with TRBJ2-3; tentative D call: TRBD1 (5 bases). Between the trimmed V and J ends, which lost 1 base and 6 bases, there was a span of 8 bases. This CDR3 contains 13 residues. Looked up from germline, CDR1 is LNHDA and CDR2 is SQIVND (reference sequence). CDR3 nucleotides: TGTGCCAGTAGTATAGGAGACAGTGATACGCAGTATTTT. Protein: CASSIGDSDTQYF.

The chain carries TRBV5-1 and TRBJ2-2; 8 bases are shared with TRBD1. CDR3 size: 16 residues. V dropped 2 bases and J dropped 6; count of bases not matched to a gene: 9. The germline V gene encodes CDR1 SGHRS and CDR2 YFSETQ. CDR3 sequence (DNA): TGCGCCAGCAGCTTTGGACAGGGAATATTACCCGGGGAGCTGTTTTTT. As protein: CASSFGQGILPGELFF.

V usage is TRBV5-6 and J usage is TRBJ1-2, with TRBD1 matching over 9 bases. The germline V gene encodes CDR1 SGHDT and CDR2 YYEEEE. This CDR3 region has 13 residues. The trim removed 4 bases at V and 4 bases at J, leaving 2 bases unmatched. CDR3 sequence: CASSPDRGYGYTF. The CDR3 DNA reads TGTGCCAGCAGCCCGGACAGGGGCTATGGCTACACCTTC.

As for this clone: Additional DNA sequences in this sample encode the identical CDR3. As DNA, the CDR3 is TGTGCCAGCTCACCTGACAGATTGAACACTGAAGCTTTCTTT. As protein: CASSPDRLNTEAFF. This rearrangement joins TRBV18 to TRBJ1-1; weak D call: TRBD1 (5 bases). The CDR3 consists of 14 residues. Germline CDR1 reads KGHSH; CDR2 reads LQKENI. Trimming took off 3 bases at V and 0 bases at J, with 8 bases between the two ends.

The gene calls are TRBV3-1 (or the pseudogene TRBV3-2) and TRBJ1-1; tentative D call: TRBD1 (5 bases). The germline CDR1 and CDR2 sequences are LGHDT and YNNKEL (reference sequence). V shed 1 base and J shed 0 bases, with 9 bases lying between them. The CDR3 loop spans 15 amino acids. CDR3 sequence reads: CASSQVSGLNTEAFF. The CDR3 coding sequence is TGTGCCAGCAGCCAAGTTTCAGGGTTGAACACTGAAGCTTTCTTT.

The genes are TRBV2 and TRBJ1-1; 7 bases are a match to TRBD1. J gave up 5 bases and V 6 bases, and 6 bases lay outside the gene matches. The CDR3 has 13 residues. Looked up from germline, CDR1 is SNHLY and CDR2 is FYNNEI. The CDR3 is CASRPGTETEAFF. For the CDR3, the DNA is TGTGCCAGCAGACCCGGGACAGAAACTGAAGCTTTCTTT. Full variable domain (outside the CDR3, taken from reference TRBV2 and TRBJ1-1): EPEVTQTPSHQVTQMGQEVILRCVPISNHLYFYWYRQILGQKVEFLVSFYNNEISEKSEIFDDQFSVERPDGSNFTLKIRSTKLEDSAMYFCASRPGTETEAFFGQGTRLTVV.

This chain uses TRBV4-1 with TRBJ2-5; 9 bases agree with TRBD1. V shed 4 bases, J shed 5 bases, and the junction held 8 bases outside the gene matches. The CDR3 spans 15 residues. Germline V lookup: CDR1 MGHRA, CDR2 YSYEKL. The CDR3 DNA follows: TGCGCCAGCAGCCGAACCGGGACAGGGTCGGAGACCCAGTACTTC. Translated, it gives CASSRTGTGSETQYF.

This rearrangement joins TRBV7-8 to TRBJ2-2; the D gene is possibly TRBD2 (6 bases). From germline, CDR1 is SGHVS and CDR2 FQNEAQ. Trimming took off 1 base at V and 4 bases at J, with 13 bases between the two ends. The CDR3 consists of 16 residues. The chain's CDR3 is CASSLVRRVGTGELFF. Here the CDR3 DNA reads TGTGCCAGCAGCTTAGTGAGGAGGGTTGGCACCGGGGAGCTGTTTTTT.

This sequence joins TRBV6-6 and TRBJ2-1, with a weak D call TRBD2 (5 bases). Between the trimmed V and J ends, which lost 6 bases and 10 bases, there was a span of 16 bases. Germline V gene data show CDR1 as MNHNY and CDR2 as SVGAGI (reference sequence). CDR3 length: 13 amino acids. The CDR3 loop is CASRETSSGEQFF. CDR3 in DNA: TGTGCCAGCAGGGAAACTAGTTCCGGGGAGCAGTTCTTC.

As regards this clone: Different DNA sequences within this sample yield the same CDR3. This rearrangement joins TRBV9 to TRBJ1-1, with D possibly being TRBD1 (6 bases). This CDR3 has 15 amino acids. V lost 4 bases and J lost 0, with 13 bases in between. Germline CDR1 reads SGDLS; CDR2 reads YYNGEE. Here the CDR3 DNA reads TGTGCCAGCAGCCCTTTGACAGGAATGAACACTGAAGCTTTCTTT. This gives the protein CASSPLTGMNTEAFF.

V usage is TRBV30 and J usage is TRBJ1-4; 7 bases line up with TRBD1. Germline lookup yields CDR1 GTSNPN and CDR2 SVGIG (reference sequence). V lost 0 bases and J lost 3; bases outside the gene matches: 1. This CDR3 region has 14 residues. The CDR3 here is CAWSVGTANEKLFF. As DNA, the CDR3 is TGTGCCTGGAGTGTGGGGACAGCTAATGAAAAACTGTTTTTT. The full variable domain, with the rest looked up from reference TRBV30 and TRBJ1-4, is SQTIHQWPATLVQPVGSPLSLECTVEGTSNPNLYWYRQAAGRGLQLLFYSVGIGQISSEVPQNLSASRPQDRQFILSSKKLLLSDSGFYLCAWSVGTANEKLFFGSGTQLSVL.

The genes are TRBV7-9 and TRBJ2-7; the match to TRBD2 covers 8 bases. The V gene's germline CDR1 is SEHNR and CDR2 FQNEAQ (reference sequence). The CDR3 length is 16 residues. Losses at the gene ends were 4 bases for V and 5 bases for J; bases not matched to a gene: 13. CDR3 residues: CASSSLAGSLEHEQYF. The DNA for the CDR3 is TGTGCCAGCAGCTCCTTAGCGGGATCTCTGGAGCACGAGCAGTACTTC.

The chain couples TRBV6-6 to TRBJ1-1, with a possible D match to TRBD1 (6 bases). Trimming left V 5 bases short and J 10 bases short, with 20 bases between. Per the germline V gene, CDR1 is MNHNY and CDR2 is SVGAGI (reference sequence). The CDR3 totals 14 residues. CDR3 sequence reads: CASSPRGDNVGAFF. Written as DNA, the CDR3 is TGTGCCAGCAGTCCCCGGGGGGACAATGTGGGAGCTTTCTTT.

The chain links TRBV7-2 to TRBJ1-2, with a weak D call TRBD1 (5 bases). CDR1 and CDR2 (germline): SGHTA, FQGNSA. The CDR3 sequence is 13 residues long. The V end lost 4 bases, the J end lost 2 bases, and 8 bases lay between the germline ends. The CDR3 nucleotides read TGTGCCAGCAGCTCCTCAGGGAACTATGGCTACACCTTC. It yields the protein CASSSSGNYGYTF.

The chain links TRBV11-2 to TRBJ1-2, with D perhaps matching TRBD1 (6 bases). Germline CDR1 is SGHAT and CDR2 is FQNNGV. Trimming stripped 5 bases from V and 6 bases from J, with 10 bases between. The CDR3 loop spans 12 amino acids. The CDR3: CASSHEGDGYTF. CDR3 nucleotides: TGTGCCAGCAGCCATGAGGGGGATGGCTACACCTTC.

The chain carries TRBV5-1 and TRBJ1-1, with 7 bases identical to TRBD1. Per germline, CDR1 SGHRS and CDR2 YFSETQ. CDR3 length equals 16 residues. V shed 0 bases and J 0 bases; nucleotides not matched to a gene: 5. CDR3 coding DNA: TGCGCCAGCAGCTTGGGGACAGGAGGAATGAACACTGAAGCTTTCTTT. This gives the protein CASSLGTGGMNTEAFF.

This chain uses TRBV9 with TRBJ2-2; the D gene is possibly TRBD1 (5 bases). V gave up 6 bases and J gave up 4 bases, with 10 bases separating them. Germline V lookup: CDR1 SGDLS, CDR2 YYNGEE. This CDR3 has 13 residues. The CDR3 region is CASTLGATGELFF. The CDR3 nucleotides are TGTGCCAGCACCCTTGGGGCCACCGGGGAGCTGTTTTTT.

The genes are TRBV7-6 and TRBJ2-1; 9 bases match TRBD1. V trimming: 5 bases; J trimming: 9 bases; junction bases outside the gene matches: 5. Germline CDR1 and CDR2: SGHVS and FNYEAQ. CDR3 length: 13 amino acids. The CDR3 loop reads CASSRDREAEQFF. For the CDR3, the DNA is TGTGCCAGCAGCAGGGACAGGGAGGCTGAGCAGTTCTTC.

V gene TRBV7-2 combines with J gene TRBJ1-2, with D unclear. V shed 3 bases and J shed 0 bases, with 5 bases lying between them. From germline, CDR1 is SGHTA and CDR2 FQGNSA. The CDR3 has 13 amino acids. The CDR3 region is CASSFLSNYGYTF. CDR3 nucleotide sequence: TGTGCCAGCAGCTTTTTATCTAACTATGGCTACACCTTC.

This rearrangement joins TRBV2 to TRBJ1-2; D perhaps matches TRBD1 (6 bases). The germline CDR1 and CDR2 sequences are SNHLY and FYNNEI. There are 15 residues in the CDR3. Trimming left V 3 bases short and J 5 bases short, with 16 bases between. The CDR3 coding sequence is TGTGCCAGCAGTGACTTACAGGGCGTCATATATGGCTACACCTTC. This translates into CASSDLQGVIYGYTF.

The chain has TRBV19 and TRBJ1-1; 9 nucleotides line up with TRBD1. Germline V lookup: CDR1 LNHDA, CDR2 SQIVND (reference sequence). The CDR3 sequence is 16 residues long. With V trimmed by 1 base and J by 3 bases, 6 bases remained unmatched. CDR3 in DNA: TGTGCCAGTAGTATAGTTGGGACAGGGCTGTACACTGAAGCTTTCTTT. Its translation is CASSIVGTGLYTEAFF.

V usage is TRBV18 and J usage is TRBJ1-5; TRBD1 matches 8 bases. Germline V gene sequence: CDR1 KGHSH, CDR2 LQKENI. The V segment lost 2 bases and the J segment 2 bases; nucleotides outside the gene matches: 5. CDR3 size: 16 residues. The CDR3, as DNA: TGTGCCAGCTCACCAAGCGGACAGGGAGGCAATCAGCCCCAGCATTTT. The encoded protein is CASSPSGQGGNQPQHF.

The chain is built from TRBV7-2 and TRBJ2-1; a weak D match, TRBD1 (5 bases). Trimming removed 3 bases from V and 8 bases from J, with 11 bases in between. The CDR3 is made up of 13 amino acids. Looked up from germline, CDR1 is SGHTA and CDR2 is FQGNSA. CDR3 nucleotides: TGTGCCAGCAGCTTTGACAGTGAGTATGAGCAGTTCTTC. Its protein is CASSFDSEYEQFF.